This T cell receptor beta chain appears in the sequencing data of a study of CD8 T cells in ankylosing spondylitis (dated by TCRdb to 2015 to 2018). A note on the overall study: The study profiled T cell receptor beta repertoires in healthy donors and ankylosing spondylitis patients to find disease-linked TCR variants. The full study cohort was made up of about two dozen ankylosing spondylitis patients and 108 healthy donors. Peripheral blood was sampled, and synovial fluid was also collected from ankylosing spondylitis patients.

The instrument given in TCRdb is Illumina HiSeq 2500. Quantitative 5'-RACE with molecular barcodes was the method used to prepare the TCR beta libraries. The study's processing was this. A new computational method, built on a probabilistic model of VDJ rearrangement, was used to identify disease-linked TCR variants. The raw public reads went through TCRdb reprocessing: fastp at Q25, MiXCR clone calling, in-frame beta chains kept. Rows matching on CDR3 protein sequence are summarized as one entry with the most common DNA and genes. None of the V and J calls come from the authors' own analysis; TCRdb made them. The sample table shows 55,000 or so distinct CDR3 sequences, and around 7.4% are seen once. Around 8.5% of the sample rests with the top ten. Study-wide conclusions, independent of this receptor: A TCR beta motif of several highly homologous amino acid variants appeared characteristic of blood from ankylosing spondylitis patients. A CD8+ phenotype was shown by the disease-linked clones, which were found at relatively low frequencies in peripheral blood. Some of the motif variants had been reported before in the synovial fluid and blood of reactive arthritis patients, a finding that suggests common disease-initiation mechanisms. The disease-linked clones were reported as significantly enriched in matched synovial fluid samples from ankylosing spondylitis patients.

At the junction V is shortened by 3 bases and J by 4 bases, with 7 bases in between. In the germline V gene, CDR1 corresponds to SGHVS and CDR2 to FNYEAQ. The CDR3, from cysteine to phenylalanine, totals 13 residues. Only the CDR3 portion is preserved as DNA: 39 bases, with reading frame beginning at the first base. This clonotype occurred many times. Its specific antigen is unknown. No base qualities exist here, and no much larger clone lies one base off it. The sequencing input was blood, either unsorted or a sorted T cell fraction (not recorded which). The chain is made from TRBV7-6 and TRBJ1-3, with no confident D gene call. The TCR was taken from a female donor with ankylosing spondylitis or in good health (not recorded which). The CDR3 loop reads CASSLNNGNTIYF. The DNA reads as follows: TGTGCCAGCAGCTTGAACAACGGAAACACCATATATTTT.